These 5 T cell receptor beta chains share one sample of origin, sequenced in a study of blood T cell repertoires in COVID-19. Assay used: immunoSEQ multiplex PCR; TCRdb lists only in-frame clones, some missing. The table includes about 190,000 clones, almost 85% detected once. Sequencing input: peripheral blood. The source is a woman in her sixties or seventies with active or convalescent COVID-19.

This sequence joins TRBV28 and TRBJ1-5; TRBD1 matches at 7 bases. Germline CDR1 MDHEN, CDR2 SYDVKM. This CDR3 has 14 residues. V was clipped by 6 bases and J by 2 bases; unmatched bases: 4. The CDR3 reads CASSGQAGNQPQHF. CDR3 sequence (DNA): TGTGCCAGCAGCGGACAGGCGGGCAATCAGCCCCAGCATTTT.

The chain couples TRBV25-1 to TRBJ1-2; 10 nucleotides line up with TRBD1. The CDR3 is 14 amino acids. Germline loops: CDR1 MGHDK, CDR2 SYGVNS. The J segment lost 6 bases and the V segment lost 4 bases, leaving 5 bases of the junction unmatched. The CDR3 protein is CASSGPGTGDGYTF. CDR3 coding DNA: TGTGCCAGCAGTGGGCCCGGGACAGGGGATGGCTACACCTTC.

The rearrangement links TRBV2 to TRBJ1-1; maybe TRBD1 (6 bases). V lost 2 bases and J 3 bases, leaving 13 bases between the germline ends. CDR3 length: 15 residues. CDR1 SNHLY and CDR2 FYNNEI come from the germline V gene. The CDR3 DNA reads as TGTGCCAGCAGTGAATTCACAGGGTTCGACACTGAAGCTTTCTTT. Protein sequence: CASSEFTGFDTEAFF.

As DNA, the CDR3 is TGCAGTGCTAGAGGGGCCTATGGCTACACCTTC. Protein sequence: CSARGAYGYTF. This chain links TRBV20-1 with TRBJ1-2; D remains unclear. The germline gives CDR1 DFQATT, CDR2 SNEGSKA (reference sequence). This CDR3 is built from 11 residues. V lost 1 base, J lost 4 bases, and 4 bases lay in between.

The chain has TRBV7-9 and TRBJ2-1, with TRBD2 as a possible D gene (6 bases). V was pared by 0 bases and J by 5 bases, with 8 bases between. The CDR3 sequence is 14 residues long. The germline V gene encodes CDR1 SEHNR and CDR2 FQNEAQ (reference sequence). The CDR3 spells CASSLAAGNNEQFF. CDR3 sequence (DNA): TGTGCCAGCAGCTTAGCCGCGGGAAACAATGAGCAGTTCTTC.